This T cell receptor (beta chain) was documented in a study of CD8 T cells in ankylosing spondylitis. General study findings and limits: Apparently characteristic of ankylosing spondylitis blood was a TCR beta motif (roughly eight highly homologous variants).

Germline CDR1 is SGHRS and CDR2 is YFSETQ. This CDR3 contains 14 residues. V lost 4 bases and J lost 8; bases outside the gene matches: 7. MiXCR was run by TCRdb on the 5' RACE reads, yielding one entry per CDR3 protein. Of 200,000 to 250,000 distinct CDR3 sequences listed, roughly 25% are singletons. This clonotype is a singleton in its sample. Its antigen is undetermined. V usage is TRBV5-1 and J usage is TRBJ2-1; 9 bases map to TRBD2. Sequencing was carried out using blood, either unsorted or a sorted T cell fraction (not recorded which). The clonotype comes from a male donor with ankylosing spondylitis or in good health (not recorded which). The DNA for the CDR3 is TGCGCCAGCAGCCCCGGGACTAGCTTCCATGAGCAGTTCTTC. Translating it yields CASSPGTSFHEQFF. Full variable domain (outside the CDR3, taken from reference TRBV5-1 and TRBJ2-1): KAGVTQTPRYLIKTRGQQVTLSCSPISGHRSVSWYQQTPGQGLQFLFEYFSETQRNKGNFPGRFSGRQFSNSRSEMNVSTLELGDSALYLCASSPGTSFHEQFFGPGTRLTVL.